One T cell receptor beta chain is described in this entry. The antigen is unknown. Lactation, pregnancy, other autoimmune disease or uncontrolled infection led to exclusion of patients. Used for diagnoses were clinical symptoms, serum thyroxine and TRAb, thyroid ultrasound and orbital computed tomography. V shed 3 bases and J 2 bases; nucleotides not matched to a gene: 7. The CDR3 is made up of 15 amino acids. CDR1 and CDR2 (germline): SQVTM, ANQGSEA. This sample is drawn from a study of T cells in Graves' hyperthyroidism and ophthalmopathy. Findings of the study overall: Blood also carried most thyroid clonotypes expanded above 0.001.

RNA transcripts yielded amplified TCR beta CDR3 regions. HTBI primers were used for first-round RT-PCR of the TCR CDR3. MiXCR, run by TCRdb on the multiplex PCR reads, gives a single entry per CDR3 protein. The repertoire holds roughly 350,000 distinct CDR3 sequences, with roughly 13% as singletons. Sequenced sample: blood. The chain has TRBV29-1 and TRBJ2-7, with TRBD2 matching 10 bases. The sequence was obtained from a woman in her forties with Graves' ophthalmopathy. The chain's CDR3 is CSVDGTSASPYEQYF. For the CDR3, the DNA is TGCAGCGTTGATGGGACTAGCGCTTCCCCCTACGAGCAGTACTTC.